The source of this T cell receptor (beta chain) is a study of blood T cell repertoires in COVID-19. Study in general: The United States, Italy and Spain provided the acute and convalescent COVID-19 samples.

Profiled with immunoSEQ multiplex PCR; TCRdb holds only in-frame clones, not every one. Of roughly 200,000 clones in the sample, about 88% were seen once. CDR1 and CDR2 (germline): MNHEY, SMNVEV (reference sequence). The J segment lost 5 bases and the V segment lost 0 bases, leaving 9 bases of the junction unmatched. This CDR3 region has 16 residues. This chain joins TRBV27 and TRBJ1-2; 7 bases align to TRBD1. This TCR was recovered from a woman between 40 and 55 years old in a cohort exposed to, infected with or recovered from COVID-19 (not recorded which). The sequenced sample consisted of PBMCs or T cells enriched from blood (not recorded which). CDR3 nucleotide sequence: TGTGCCAGCAGTTTATCAAGACAGGGCACGGATTATGGCTACACCTTC. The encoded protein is CASSLSRQGTDYGYTF.